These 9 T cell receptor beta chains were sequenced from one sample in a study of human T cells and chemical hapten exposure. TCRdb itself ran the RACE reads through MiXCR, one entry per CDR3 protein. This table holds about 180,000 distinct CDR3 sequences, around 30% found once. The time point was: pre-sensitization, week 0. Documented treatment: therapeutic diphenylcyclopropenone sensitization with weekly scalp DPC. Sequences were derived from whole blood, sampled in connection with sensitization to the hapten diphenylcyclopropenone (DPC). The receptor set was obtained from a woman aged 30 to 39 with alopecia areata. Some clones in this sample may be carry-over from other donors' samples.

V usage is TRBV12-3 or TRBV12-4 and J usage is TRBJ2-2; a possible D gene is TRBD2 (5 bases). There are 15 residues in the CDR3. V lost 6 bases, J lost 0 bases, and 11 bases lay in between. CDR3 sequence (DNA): TGTGCCAGCAGCCCACGGAGGCCGAACACCGGGGAGCTGTTTTTT. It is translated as CASSPRRPNTGELFF.

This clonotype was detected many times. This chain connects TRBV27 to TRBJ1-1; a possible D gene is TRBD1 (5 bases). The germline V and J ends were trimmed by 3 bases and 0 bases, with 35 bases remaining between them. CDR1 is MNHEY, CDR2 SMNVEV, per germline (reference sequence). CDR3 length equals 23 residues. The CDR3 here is CASSFRVFGVWGDSPSLNTEAFF. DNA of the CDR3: TGTGCCAGCAGTTTTCGAGTTTTTGGGGTTTGGGGCGACAGCCCAAGCCTGAACACTGAAGCTTTCTTT.

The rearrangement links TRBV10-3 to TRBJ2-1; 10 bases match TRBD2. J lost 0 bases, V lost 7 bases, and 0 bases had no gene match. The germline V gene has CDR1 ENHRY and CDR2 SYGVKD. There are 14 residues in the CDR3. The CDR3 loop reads CAITSGSSYNEQFF. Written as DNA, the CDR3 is TGTGCCATCACTAGCGGGAGCTCCTACAATGAGCAGTTCTTC.

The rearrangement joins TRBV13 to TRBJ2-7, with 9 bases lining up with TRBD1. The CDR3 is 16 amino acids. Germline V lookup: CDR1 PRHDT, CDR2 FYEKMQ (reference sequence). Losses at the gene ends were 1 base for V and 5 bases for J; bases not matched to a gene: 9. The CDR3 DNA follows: TGTGCCAGCAGCTTAGTGAGGGGACAGGGTGCCCACGAGCAGTACTTC. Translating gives CASSLVRGQGAHEQYF.

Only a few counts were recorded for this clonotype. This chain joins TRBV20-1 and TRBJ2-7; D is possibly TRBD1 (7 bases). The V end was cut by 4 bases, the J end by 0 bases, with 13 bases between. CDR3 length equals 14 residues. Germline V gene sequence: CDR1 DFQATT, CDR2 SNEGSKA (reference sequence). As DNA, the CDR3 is TGCAGTGCTACGACAGGGAGGAGCTCCTACGAGCAGTACTTC. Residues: CSATTGRSSYEQYF.

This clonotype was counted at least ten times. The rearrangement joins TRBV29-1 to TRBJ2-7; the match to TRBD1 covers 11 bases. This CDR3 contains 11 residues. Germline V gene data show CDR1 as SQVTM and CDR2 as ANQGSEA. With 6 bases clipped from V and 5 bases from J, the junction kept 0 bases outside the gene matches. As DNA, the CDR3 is TGCAGCGTGGGACAGGGGGACGAGCAGTACTTC. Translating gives CSVGQGDEQYF.

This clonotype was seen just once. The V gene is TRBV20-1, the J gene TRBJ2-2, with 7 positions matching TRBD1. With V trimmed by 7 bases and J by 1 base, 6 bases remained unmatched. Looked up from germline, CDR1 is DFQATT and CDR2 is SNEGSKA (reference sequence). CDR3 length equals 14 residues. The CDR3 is CSVRGRWNTGELFF. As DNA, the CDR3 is TGCAGTGTTAGGGGGCGATGGAACACCGGGGAGCTGTTTTTT.

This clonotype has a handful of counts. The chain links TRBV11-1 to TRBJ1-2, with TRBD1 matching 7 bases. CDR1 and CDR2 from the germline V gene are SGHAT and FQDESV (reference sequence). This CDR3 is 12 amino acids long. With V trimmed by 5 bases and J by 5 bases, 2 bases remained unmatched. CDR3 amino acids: CASSGTAYGYTF. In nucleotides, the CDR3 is TGTGCCAGCAGCGGGACAGCTTATGGCTACACCTTC. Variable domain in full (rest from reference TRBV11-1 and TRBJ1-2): EAEVAQSPRYKITEKSQAVAFWCDPISGHATLYWYRQILGQGPELLVQFQDESVVDDSQLPKDRFSAERLKGVDSTLKIQPAELGDSAMYLCASSGTAYGYTFGSGTRLTVV.

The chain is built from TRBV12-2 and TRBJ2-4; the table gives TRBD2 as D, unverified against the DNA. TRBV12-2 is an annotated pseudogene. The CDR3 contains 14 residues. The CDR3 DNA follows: TGTGCAAGTCGCTTAGCGCTCCGCGGGGGGGTTCAGTACTTC. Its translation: CASRLALRGGVQYF.